This T cell receptor (beta chain) was found in a study of blood T cell repertoires in COVID-19. Study overall: COVID-19 samples, acute and convalescent, were from the United States, Italy and Spain.

As processed by the authors: It was from reference gene primer amplification that nucleated cell counts were estimated. The data were produced by immunoSEQ multiplex PCR, yet TCRdb's version contains in-frame clones alone and is incomplete. V and J calls and clone size are copied from that table; D and trimming were computed from the DNA. The sample holds about 180,000 clones, 86% seen once. Germline V lookup: CDR1 SEHNR, CDR2 FQNEAQ (reference sequence). The CDR3 contains 16 residues. With 6 bases clipped from V and 6 bases from J, the junction kept 14 bases outside the gene matches. Participants, 18 to 89 years old, spanned under 30 US areas.

The sequenced material came from PBMCs or T cells enriched from blood (not recorded which). The source is a woman under 40 who had recovered from COVID-19. J is TRBJ1-1 and V is TRBV7-9; the match to TRBD1 covers 9 bases. In DNA form, the CDR3 reads TGTGCCAGCAGAACACCCGGAGGACAGGGGAGAGCTGAAGCTTTCTTT. Protein: CASRTPGGQGRAEAFF.